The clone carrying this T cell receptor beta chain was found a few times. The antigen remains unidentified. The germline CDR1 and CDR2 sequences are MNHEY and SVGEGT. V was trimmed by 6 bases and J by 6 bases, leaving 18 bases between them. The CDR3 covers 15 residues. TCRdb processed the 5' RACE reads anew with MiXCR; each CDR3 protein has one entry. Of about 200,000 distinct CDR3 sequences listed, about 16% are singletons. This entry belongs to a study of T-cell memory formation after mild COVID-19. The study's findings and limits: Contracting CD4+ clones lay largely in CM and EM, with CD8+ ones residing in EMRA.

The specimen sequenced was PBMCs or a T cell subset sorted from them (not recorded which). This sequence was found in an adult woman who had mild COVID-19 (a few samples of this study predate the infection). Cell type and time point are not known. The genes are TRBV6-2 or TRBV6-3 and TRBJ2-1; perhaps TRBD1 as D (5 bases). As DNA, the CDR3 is TGTGCCAGCAGGCCCGACAGACACCCGGTCAATGAGCAGTTCTTC. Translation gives CASRPDRHPVNEQFF.